This TCR beta chain is from a study of cytomegalovirus exposure and HLA in healthy donors. Whole-study findings and limits: From TCR beta sequences, most subjects' HLA-A and HLA-B alleles were reportedly predicted accurately.

Remarks on this clone: What it binds is not known.

This PCR relied on a set of 60 Vbeta primers and 13 Jbeta primers. The method was immunoSEQ multiplex PCR; TCRdb's version includes in-frame clones alone and lacks a portion of them. The sample shows about 180,000 clones, around 80% of them seen only once. The CDR3 length is 17 residues. Germline CDR1 SGDLS, CDR2 YYNGEE. Trimming removed 3 bases at V and 8 bases at J, with 24 bases between. The TCR comes from a girl under 18 in good health and CMV-seropositive. Sequencing input: PBMCs. The genes are TRBV9 and TRBJ2-1; no clear D gene. CDR3 residues: CASSETAARGFGDEQFF. The DNA for the CDR3 is TGTGCCAGCAGCGAAACGGCGGCGAGAGGATTTGGCGATGAGCAGTTCTTC.